This T cell receptor beta chain was recovered during a study of early T cells in non-severe SARS-CoV-2 infection. On the study more broadly: Unsorted whole-blood RNA was sequenced in bulk, leaving chains unpaired.

Study-level points and caveats: Matches to VDJdb favored anti-spike CD8 responses and missed private and CD4 specificities.

For this clonotype: The antigen is unknown.

Researchers tagged individual cDNA molecules with unique molecular identifiers. TCRdb re-called the 5' RACE reads with MiXCR, one entry per CDR3 protein. The data hold 85,000 to 90,000 distinct CDR3 sequences, with around 15% observed a single time. Losses at the gene ends were 5 bases for V and 9 bases for J; bases not matched to a gene: 10. CDR1 is SGHTA and CDR2 is FQGNSA in the germline V gene. CDR3 length: 15 residues. Source material: whole blood. The clonotype comes from an adult who was a healthcare worker with PCR-confirmed SARS-CoV-2 infection or an uninfected control (not recorded which). The rearrangement uses TRBV7-2 and TRBJ2-1, with TRBD1 matching 10 bases. The CDR3 is CASSQRTGGLGEQFF. CDR3 in DNA: TGTGCCAGCAGCCAGAGGACAGGGGGTTTAGGTGAGCAGTTCTTC.